This entry lists 12 T cell receptor beta chains sequenced from one sample in a study of OX40 agonist ivuxolimab in advanced cancers. The protocol used for the library was the immunoSEQ multiplex PCR assay. TCRdb took this table from immuneACCESS and kept in-frame rearrangements with V and J called. Such tables lack part of the clones; where checked against another copy, unresolved V genes explain under half of the gap, and the rest is unexplained. Recorded for this sample are tens of thousands of clones; around 93% of them occurred a single time. More than 1.5% of the sample is taken by the ten largest. The source was CD4+ or CD8+ T cells sorted from blood, collected in a trial of the OX40 agonist ivuxolimab. The receptor set was obtained from an adult with an advanced solid tumor such as melanoma, head and neck, liver or kidney cancer.

This clone has just a few counts. The rearrangement uses TRBV4-1 and TRBJ1-1; a weak D match, TRBD1 (6 bases). CDR3 size: 15 residues. CDR1 is MGHRA, CDR2 YSYEKL, per germline. The V gene lost 0 bases and the J gene lost 3 bases, with 11 bases spanning the gap. This chain's CDR3 is CASSQDGGLYTEAFF. CDR3 coding DNA: TGCGCCAGCAGCCAAGATGGGGGGCTATACACTGAAGCTTTCTTT.

The genes are TRBV6-5 and TRBJ1-5; TRBD1 agrees at 7 bases. The germline V gene has CDR1 MNHEY and CDR2 SVGAGI. CDR3 size: 14 residues. V lost 6 bases, J lost 6 bases, and 8 bases stayed unmatched. The CDR3 is CASSKTGLGQPQHF. CDR3 sequence (DNA): TGTGCCAGCAGCAAGACAGGGTTGGGTCAGCCCCAGCATTTT.

The chain recombines TRBV7-2 with TRBJ2-3; TRBD2 agrees at 11 bases. The V gene end was trimmed by 5 bases and the J gene end by 2 bases; junction bases not matched to a gene: 6. The CDR3 spans 16 residues. Germline assignment: CDR1 SGHTA and CDR2 FQGNSA. CDR3 sequence (DNA): TGTGCCAGCAGCGTTAGCGGGGGGGATTCCACAGATACGCAGTATTTT. It is translated as CASSVSGGDSTDTQYF.

CDR3 bases: TGTGCCAGCAGTACCGAGGACAGCGCCACCTACGAGCAGTACTTC. Translation: CASSTEDSATYEQYF. The chain has TRBV28 and TRBJ2-7; TRBD1 might be the D (6 bases). CDR1 MDHEN and CDR2 SYDVKM come from the germline V gene. V gave up 5 bases and J gave up 2 bases, with 16 bases separating them. The CDR3 runs to 15 residues.

The chain couples TRBV9 to TRBJ2-3; D tentatively reads TRBD1 or TRBD2 (5 bases each). Trimming pared 3 bases from V and 1 base from J, leaving 9 bases between. The CDR3 extends over 14 amino acids. CDR1 SGDLS and CDR2 YYNGEE come from the germline V gene. The CDR3 coding sequence is TGTGCCAGCAGCGAGGGGACGGGCACAGATACGCAGTATTTT. Amino acid sequence: CASSEGTGTDTQYF. The variable domain in full, with the rest retrieved from reference TRBV9 and TRBJ2-3, is DSGVTQTPKHLITATGQRVTLRCSPRSGDLSVYWYQQSLDQGLQFLIQYYNGEERAKGNILERFSAQQFPDLHSELNLSSLELGDSALYFCASSEGTGTDTQYFGPGTRLTVL.

The rearrangement uses TRBV11-1 and TRBJ1-3, with D unresolved. The CDR3 runs to 15 residues. Germline lookup yields CDR1 SGHAT and CDR2 FQDESV (reference sequence). V was pared by 5 bases and J by 0 bases, with 11 bases between. The CDR3 protein is CASSPEAYSGNTIYF. DNA for the CDR3: TGTGCCAGCAGCCCCGAGGCTTACTCTGGAAACACCATATATTTT.

This clone was seen a single time. V usage is TRBV2 and J usage is TRBJ2-5, with D perhaps TRBD1 or TRBD2 (5 bases each). The CDR3 length is 13 residues. CDR1 is SNHLY, CDR2 FYNNEI, per germline. V was pared by 6 bases and J by 5 bases, with 13 bases between. This CDR3 is CASRVGTWETQYF. Here the CDR3 DNA reads TGTGCCAGCAGGGTCGGGACCTGGGAGACCCAGTACTTC.

This chain connects TRBV2 to TRBJ2-5; 10 bases agree with TRBD1. Germline-derived CDR1 and CDR2 are SNHLY and FYNNEI. V trimming: 5 bases; J trimming: 5 bases; junction bases outside the gene matches: 8. The CDR3 length is 15 residues. CDR3 protein: CASSNRDRGGETQYF. The CDR3 DNA reads as TGTGCCAGCAGTAATAGGGACAGGGGTGGCGAGACCCAGTACTTC.

The CDR3 DNA follows: TGTGCCAGCTCACCGGTCAGGACAGATAATTCACCCCTCCACTTT. As protein: CASSPVRTDNSPLHF. V gene TRBV18 combines with J gene TRBJ1-6; weak D call: TRBD1 (6 bases). Germline-derived CDR1 and CDR2 are KGHSH and LQKENI. The CDR3 spans 15 residues. The V and J ends lost 3 bases and 5 bases respectively, with 11 bases between them.

The chain uses TRBV4-3 and TRBJ2-3; D not certain. The CDR3 consists of 15 residues. CDR1 is LGHNA and CDR2 is YSLEER in the germline V gene. Between the trimmed V and J ends, which lost 1 base and 0 bases, there was a span of 8 bases. The CDR3 DNA reads TGCGCCAGCAGCCAAGGACACTTGAGCACAGATACGCAGTATTTT. This sequence encodes CASSQGHLSTDTQYF.

The chain carries TRBV7-9 and TRBJ2-7; maybe TRBD2 (5 bases). From germline, CDR1 is SEHNR and CDR2 FQNEAQ (reference sequence). Deletions cut 2 bases from V and 2 bases from J, with 10 bases between. The CDR3 loop spans 14 amino acids. CDR3 residues: CASSLFGKTYEQYF. CDR3 nucleotides: TGTGCCAGCAGCTTATTCGGGAAAACCTACGAGCAGTACTTC.

The chain has TRBV10-2 and TRBJ2-7; D assignment may be TRBD1 or TRBD2 (6 bases each). V lost 6 bases and J 4 bases, leaving 16 bases between the germline ends. The CDR3 totals 14 residues. Germline V gives CDR1 WSHSY, CDR2 SAAADI. Here the CDR3 reads CASRNSGGGYEQYF. CDR3 bases: TGCGCCAGCAGGAACTCTGGAGGGGGATACGAGCAGTACTTC.